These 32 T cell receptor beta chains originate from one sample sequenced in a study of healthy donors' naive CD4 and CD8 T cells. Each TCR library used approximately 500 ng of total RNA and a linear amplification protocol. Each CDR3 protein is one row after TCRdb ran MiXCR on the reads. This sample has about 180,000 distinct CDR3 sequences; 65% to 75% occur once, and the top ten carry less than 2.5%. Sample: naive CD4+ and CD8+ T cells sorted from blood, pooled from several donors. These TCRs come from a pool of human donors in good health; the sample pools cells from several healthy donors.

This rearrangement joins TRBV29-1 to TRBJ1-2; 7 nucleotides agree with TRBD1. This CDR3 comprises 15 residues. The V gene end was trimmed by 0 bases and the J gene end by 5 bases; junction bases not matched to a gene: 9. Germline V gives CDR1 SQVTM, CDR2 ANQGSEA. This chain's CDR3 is CSVEDRQGGPYGYTF. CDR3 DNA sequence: TGCAGCGTTGAAGATCGACAGGGAGGCCCTTATGGCTACACCTTC. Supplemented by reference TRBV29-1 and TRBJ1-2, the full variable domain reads SAVISQKPSRDICQRGTSLTIQCQVDSQVTMMFWYRQQPGQSLTLIATANQGSEATYESGFVIDKFPISRPNLTFSTLTVSNMSPEDSSIYLCSVEDRQGGPYGYTFGSGTRLTVV.

The DNA of the CDR3 is TGTGCCAGCAGTTTGGACATCCTGGGAGATACGCAGTATTTT. Protein sequence: CASSLDILGDTQYF. This chain connects TRBV27 to TRBJ2-3; D is possibly TRBD1 (5 bases). The V gene lost 3 bases and the J gene lost 5 bases, with 12 bases spanning the gap. CDR1 and CDR2 (germline): MNHEY, SMNVEV (reference sequence). The CDR3 has 14 amino acids.

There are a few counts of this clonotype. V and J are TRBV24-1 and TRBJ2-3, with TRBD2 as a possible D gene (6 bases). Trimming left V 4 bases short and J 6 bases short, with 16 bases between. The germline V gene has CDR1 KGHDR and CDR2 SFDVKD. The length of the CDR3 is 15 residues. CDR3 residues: CATSDRGRERDTQYF. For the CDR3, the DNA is TGTGCCACCAGTGACCGCGGGCGGGAAAGGGATACGCAGTATTTT.

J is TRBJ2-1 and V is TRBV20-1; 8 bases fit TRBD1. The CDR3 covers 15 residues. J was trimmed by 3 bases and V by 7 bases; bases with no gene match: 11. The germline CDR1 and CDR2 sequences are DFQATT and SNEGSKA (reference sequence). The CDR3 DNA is TGCAGTGTGGTATCGCGGGACAGGTACTACAATGAGCAGTTCTTC. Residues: CSVVSRDRYYNEQFF.

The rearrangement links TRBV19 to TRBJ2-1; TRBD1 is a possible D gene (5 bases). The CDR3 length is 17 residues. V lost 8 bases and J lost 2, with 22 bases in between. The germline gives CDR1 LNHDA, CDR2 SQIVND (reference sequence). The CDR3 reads CASSPARQGGPYNEQFF. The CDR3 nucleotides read TGTGCCAGTTCGCCGGCGCGGCAGGGTGGCCCCTACAATGAGCAGTTCTTC.

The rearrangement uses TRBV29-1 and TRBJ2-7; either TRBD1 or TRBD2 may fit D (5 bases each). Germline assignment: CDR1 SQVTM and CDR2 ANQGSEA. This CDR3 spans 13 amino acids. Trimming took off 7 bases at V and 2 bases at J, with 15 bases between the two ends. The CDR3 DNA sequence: TGCAGCGCAGTTAGGGACGGACCCTACGAGCAGTACTTC. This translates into CSAVRDGPYEQYF.

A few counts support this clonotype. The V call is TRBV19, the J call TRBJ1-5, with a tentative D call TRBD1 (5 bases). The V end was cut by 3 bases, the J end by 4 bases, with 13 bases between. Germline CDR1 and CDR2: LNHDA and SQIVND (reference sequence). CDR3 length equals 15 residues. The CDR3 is CASSIWQGGNQPQHF. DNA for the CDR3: TGTGCCAGTAGTATCTGGCAGGGAGGAAATCAGCCCCAGCATTTT.

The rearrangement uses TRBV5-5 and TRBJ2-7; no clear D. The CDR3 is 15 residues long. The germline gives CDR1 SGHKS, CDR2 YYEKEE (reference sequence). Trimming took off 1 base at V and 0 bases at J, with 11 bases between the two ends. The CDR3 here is CASSLRAMDSYEQYF. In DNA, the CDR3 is TGTGCCAGCAGCTTGAGGGCAATGGACTCCTACGAGCAGTACTTC.

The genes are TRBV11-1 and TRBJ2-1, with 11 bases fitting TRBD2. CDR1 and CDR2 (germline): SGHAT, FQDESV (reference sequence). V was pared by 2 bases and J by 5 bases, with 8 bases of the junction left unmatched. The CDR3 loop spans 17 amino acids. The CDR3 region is CASSLRLAGQSHNEQFF. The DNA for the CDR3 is TGTGCCAGCAGCTTAAGACTAGCGGGACAATCACACAATGAGCAGTTCTTC.

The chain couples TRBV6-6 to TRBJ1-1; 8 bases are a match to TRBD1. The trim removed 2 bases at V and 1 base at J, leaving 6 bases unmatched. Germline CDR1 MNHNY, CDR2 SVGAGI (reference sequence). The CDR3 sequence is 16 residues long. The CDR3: CASSYKQGVRNTEAFF. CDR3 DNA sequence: TGTGCCAGCAGTTACAAACAGGGGGTGAGGAACACTGAAGCTTTCTTT.

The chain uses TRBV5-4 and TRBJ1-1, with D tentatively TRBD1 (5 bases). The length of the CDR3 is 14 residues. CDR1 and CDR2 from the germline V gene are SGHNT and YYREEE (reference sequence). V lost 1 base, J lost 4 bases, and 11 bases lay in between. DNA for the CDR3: TGTGCCAGCAGCTTGACCGGACATCCCACTGAAGCTTTCTTT. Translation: CASSLTGHPTEAFF.

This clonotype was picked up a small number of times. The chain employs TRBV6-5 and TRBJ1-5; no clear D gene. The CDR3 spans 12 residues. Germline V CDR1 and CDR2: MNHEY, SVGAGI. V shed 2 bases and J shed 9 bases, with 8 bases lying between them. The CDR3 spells CASSYVGGPQHF. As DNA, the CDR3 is TGTGCCAGCAGTTACGTGGGTGGGCCCCAGCATTTT.

CDR3 amino acids: CSVEDLLAAYGYTF. The CDR3 DNA is TGCAGCGTTGAAGATCTCTTGGCCGCCTATGGCTACACCTTC. The V gene is TRBV29-1, the J gene TRBJ1-2; D unresolved. The CDR3 spans 14 residues. Between the trimmed V and J ends, which lost 0 bases and 4 bases, there was a span of 12 bases. Germline V CDR1 and CDR2: SQVTM, ANQGSEA.

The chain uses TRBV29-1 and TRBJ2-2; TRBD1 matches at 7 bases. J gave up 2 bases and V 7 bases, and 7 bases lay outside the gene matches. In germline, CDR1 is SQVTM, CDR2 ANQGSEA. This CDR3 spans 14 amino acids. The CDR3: CSANRGTNTGELFF. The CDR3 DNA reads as TGCAGCGCCAACAGGGGCACTAACACCGGGGAGCTGTTTTTT.

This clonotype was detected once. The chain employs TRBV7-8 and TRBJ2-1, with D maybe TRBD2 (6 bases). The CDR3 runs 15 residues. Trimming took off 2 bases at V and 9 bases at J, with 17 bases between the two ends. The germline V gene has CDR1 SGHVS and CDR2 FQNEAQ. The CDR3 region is CASSLFSGVASEQFF. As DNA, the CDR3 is TGTGCCAGCAGCTTATTTTCGGGAGTAGCGAGTGAGCAGTTCTTC. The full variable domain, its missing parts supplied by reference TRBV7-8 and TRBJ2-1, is GAGVSQSPRYKVAKRGQDVALRCDPISGHVSLFWYQQALGQGPEFLTYFQNEAQLDKSGLPSDRFFAERPEGSVSTLKIQRTQQEDSAVYLCASSLFSGVASEQFFGPGTRLTVL.

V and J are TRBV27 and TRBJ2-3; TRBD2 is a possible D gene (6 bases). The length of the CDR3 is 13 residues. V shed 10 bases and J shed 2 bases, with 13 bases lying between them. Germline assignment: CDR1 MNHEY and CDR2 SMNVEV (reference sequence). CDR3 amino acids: CATGIAVTDTQYF. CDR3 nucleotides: TGTGCCACCGGAATAGCGGTCACAGATACGCAGTATTTT.

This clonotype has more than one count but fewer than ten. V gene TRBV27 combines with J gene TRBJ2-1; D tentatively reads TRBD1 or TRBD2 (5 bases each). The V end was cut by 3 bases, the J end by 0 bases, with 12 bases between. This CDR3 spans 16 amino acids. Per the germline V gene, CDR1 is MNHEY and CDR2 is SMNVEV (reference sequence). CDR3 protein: CASSFPGASSYNEQFF. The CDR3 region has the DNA TGTGCCAGCAGTTTCCCCGGGGCGAGCTCCTACAATGAGCAGTTCTTC.

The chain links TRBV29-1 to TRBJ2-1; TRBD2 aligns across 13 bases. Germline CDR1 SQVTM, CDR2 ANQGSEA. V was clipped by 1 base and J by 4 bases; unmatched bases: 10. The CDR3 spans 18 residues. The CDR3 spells CSVEGGGLAGKTYNEQFF. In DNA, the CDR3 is TGCAGCGTTGAAGGTGGGGGACTAGCGGGGAAGACTTACAATGAGCAGTTCTTC.

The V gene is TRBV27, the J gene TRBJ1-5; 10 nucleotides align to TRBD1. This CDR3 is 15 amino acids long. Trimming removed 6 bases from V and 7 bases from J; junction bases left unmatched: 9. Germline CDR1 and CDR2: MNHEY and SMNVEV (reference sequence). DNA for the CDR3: TGTGCCAGCAGCCTTCGACAGGGGGCCAGGCAGCCCCAGCATTTT. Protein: CASSLRQGARQPQHF.

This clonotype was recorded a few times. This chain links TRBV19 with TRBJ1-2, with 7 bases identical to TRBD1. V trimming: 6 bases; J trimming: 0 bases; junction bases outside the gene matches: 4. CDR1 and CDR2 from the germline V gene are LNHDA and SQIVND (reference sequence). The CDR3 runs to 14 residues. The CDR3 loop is CASSPGTANYGYTF. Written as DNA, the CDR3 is TGTGCCAGTAGCCCCGGGACAGCTAACTATGGCTACACCTTC.

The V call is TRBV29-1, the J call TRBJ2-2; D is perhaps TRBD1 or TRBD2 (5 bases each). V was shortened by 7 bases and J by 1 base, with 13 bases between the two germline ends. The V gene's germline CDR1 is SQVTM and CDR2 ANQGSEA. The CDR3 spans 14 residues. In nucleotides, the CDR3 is TGCAGCGCTTCCGGGACCTTGAACACCGGGGAGCTGTTTTTT. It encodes CSASGTLNTGELFF.

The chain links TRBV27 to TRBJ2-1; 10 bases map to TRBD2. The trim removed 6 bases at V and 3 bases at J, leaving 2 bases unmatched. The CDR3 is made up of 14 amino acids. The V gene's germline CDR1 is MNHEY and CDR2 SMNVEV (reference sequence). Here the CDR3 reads CASSRLAGYNEQFF. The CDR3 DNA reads TGTGCCAGCAGCAGACTAGCGGGCTACAATGAGCAGTTCTTC.

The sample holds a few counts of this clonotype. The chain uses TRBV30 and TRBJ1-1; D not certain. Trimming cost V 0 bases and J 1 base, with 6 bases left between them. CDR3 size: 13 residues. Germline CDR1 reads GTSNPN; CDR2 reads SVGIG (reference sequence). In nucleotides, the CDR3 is TGTGCCTGGAGTGTTCGTAAGAACACTGAAGCTTTCTTT. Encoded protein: CAWSVRKNTEAFF.

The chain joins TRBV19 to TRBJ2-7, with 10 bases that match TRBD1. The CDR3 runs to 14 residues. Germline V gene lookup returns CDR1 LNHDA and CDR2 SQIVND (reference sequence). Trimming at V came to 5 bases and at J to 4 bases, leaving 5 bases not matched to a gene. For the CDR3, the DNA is TGTGCCAGTAGTGGGACAGGGGCGTCATACGAGCAGTACTTC. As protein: CASSGTGASYEQYF.

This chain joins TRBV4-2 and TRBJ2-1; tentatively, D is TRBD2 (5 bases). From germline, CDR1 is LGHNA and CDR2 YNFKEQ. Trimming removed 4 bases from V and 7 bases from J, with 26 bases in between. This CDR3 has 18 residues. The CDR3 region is CASSPFPRVATSGNEQFF. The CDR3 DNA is TGTGCCAGCAGCCCCTTCCCGAGGGTAGCGACATCGGGGAATGAGCAGTTCTTC.

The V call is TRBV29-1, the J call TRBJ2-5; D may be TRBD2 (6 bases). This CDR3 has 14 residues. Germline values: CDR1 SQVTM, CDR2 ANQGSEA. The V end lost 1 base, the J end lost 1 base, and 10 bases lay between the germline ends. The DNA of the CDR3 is TGCAGCGTTGAAGGCCGACTAGTCCAAGAGACCCAGTACTTC. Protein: CSVEGRLVQETQYF.

The chain's CDR3 is CASSRGRSPLHF. DNA for the CDR3: TGTGCCAGCTCCCGGGGGAGATCACCCCTCCACTTT. The chain carries TRBV18 and TRBJ1-6; a weak D match, TRBD1 (5 bases). The germline V and J ends were trimmed by 6 bases and 10 bases, with 10 bases remaining between them. The CDR3 runs to 12 residues. The germline CDR1 and CDR2 sequences are KGHSH and LQKENI.

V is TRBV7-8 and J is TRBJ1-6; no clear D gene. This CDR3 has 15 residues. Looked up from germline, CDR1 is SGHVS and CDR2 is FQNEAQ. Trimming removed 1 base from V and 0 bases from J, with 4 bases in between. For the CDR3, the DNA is TGTGCCAGCAGCTTAGACGGCTCCTATAATTCACCCCTCCACTTT. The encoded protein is CASSLDGSYNSPLHF.

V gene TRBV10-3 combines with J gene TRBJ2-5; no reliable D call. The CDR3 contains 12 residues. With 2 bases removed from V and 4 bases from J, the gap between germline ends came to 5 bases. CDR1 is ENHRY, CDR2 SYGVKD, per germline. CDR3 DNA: TGTGCCATCAGTGAGCCGGGAGAGACCCAGTACTTC. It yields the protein CAISEPGETQYF.

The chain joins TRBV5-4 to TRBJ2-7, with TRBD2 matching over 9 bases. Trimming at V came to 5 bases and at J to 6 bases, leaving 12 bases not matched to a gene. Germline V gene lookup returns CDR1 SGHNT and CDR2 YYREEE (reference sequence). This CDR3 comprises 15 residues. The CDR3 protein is CASSQPSGDLSEQYF. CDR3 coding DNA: TGTGCCAGCAGTCAACCTAGCGGGGACCTCTCCGAGCAGTACTTC.

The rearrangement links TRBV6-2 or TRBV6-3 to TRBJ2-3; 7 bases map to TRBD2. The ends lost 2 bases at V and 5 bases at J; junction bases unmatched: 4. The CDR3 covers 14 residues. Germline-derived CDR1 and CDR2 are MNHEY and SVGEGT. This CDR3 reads CASSYAGVGDTQYF. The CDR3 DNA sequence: TGTGCCAGCAGTTACGCGGGAGTTGGAGATACGCAGTATTTT.

CDR3: CATGKDRGNSPLHF. In DNA, the CDR3 is TGTGCCACCGGAAAGGACAGGGGTAATTCACCCCTCCACTTT. The chain has TRBV15 and TRBJ1-6, with 9 positions matching TRBD1. The germline V gene has CDR1 LNHNV and CDR2 YYDKDF (reference sequence). V lost 8 bases and J lost 6; bases outside the gene matches: 5. This CDR3 is 14 amino acids long.